The T cell receptor (beta chain) under discussion was sequenced for a study of cytomegalovirus exposure and HLA in healthy donors. The study ran its PCR with 60 Vbeta and 13 Jbeta primers. The repertoire was sequenced with immunoSEQ multiplex PCR; TCRdb's copy has only in-frame clones and lacks some. The repertoire has around 220,000 clones, 60% to 85% of them found once; the top ten carry around 15%. A word on this clone: Antigen: not known.

V lost 0 bases to trimming and J lost 6 bases; unmatched junction nucleotides: 12. Germline V gene lookup returns CDR1 SGDLS and CDR2 YYNGEE. CDR3 length equals 18 residues. Points from the study as a whole: For cytomegalovirus status, the classifier reportedly gave diagnoses with high specificity and sensitivity. Reports indicate that TCR beta sequences accurately predicted the HLA-A and HLA-B alleles of most subjects. An observed cluster of highly shared sequence variants was recorded as a likely sequencing artifact.

The receptor was derived from a man in his forties in good health and CMV-seronegative. V is TRBV9 and J is TRBJ1-6; 7 nucleotides align to TRBD1. Sequencing was performed on PBMCs. In DNA, the CDR3 is TGTGCCAGCAGCGTAGAAGGGGGCCCCCAGTCCACTAATTCACCCCTCCACTTT. Its protein is CASSVEGGPQSTNSPLHF.